The clone carrying this TCR beta chain was seen only once. The CDR3 has 17 amino acids. The junction had 8 bases not matched to a gene; V was cut back by 6 bases and J by 0 bases. Germline V gene data show CDR1 as KGHSH and CDR2 as LQKENI. Measured with immunoSEQ multiplex PCR; TCRdb has only the in-frame clones, and not every one. The sample gives about 130,000 clones, just under 90% of which show up once; around 6% is in the top ten. The data were taken from a study of cytomegalovirus exposure and HLA in healthy donors. The specimen sequenced was PBMCs. This chain links TRBV18 with TRBJ2-6; 7 bases fit TRBD1. The clonotype originates from a woman aged 25 to 39 in good health and CMV-seropositive. The CDR3 here is CASSTGQIDSGANVLTF. In nucleotides, the CDR3 is TGTGCCAGCTCTACGGGACAGATTGACTCTGGGGCCAACGTCCTGACTTTC.